This TCR beta chain emerged from a study of shared clonotypes between healthy human individuals (dated by TCRdb to 2018 to 2021). About the investigation overall: A couple of women and a few men aged 18 to 49 years were included in the cohort. For each donor, CD4 naive and CD4 memory were each run on three plates, CD8 naive on two plates, and CD8 memory on one plate. The study deeply sequenced blood TCR repertoires of several healthy adults to estimate repertoire size and the extent of clonotype sharing between individuals. Libraries were prepared and TCR repertoires were sequenced by different laboratories using diverse techniques, in order to increase sequencing depth and limit assay-specific biases. Per donor, leukapheresis produced somewhere between about 0.9 and 9 billion PBMCs. On the study overall, not on this receptor specifically: Clonotypes shared by all four sorted-subset donors showed higher generation probabilities than non-shared clonotypes. Because the study included a small number of donors, the genetic and exposure-history diversity represented was limited. Based on pairwise subsampling, the degree of clonotype sharing among donors was expected to be affected by sequencing depth. Approximately 5% of naive CD4, 3% to 4% of naive CD8, 2% to 2.5% of memory CD4, and roughly 0.4% of memory CD8 clonotypes were shared across a few donors. Sampling was restricted to blood, and TCR repertoires in tissues likely differ from the TCR repertoires found in blood. Rarefaction of sorted-subset datasets indicated incomplete sequencing despite the large sequencing depth. Naive subsets generally had larger estimated clonotype richness than memory subsets did.

To note about this clone: Its antigen specificity is not known. At one end, the junction sequence differs from germline, possibly due to a read error. The same CDR3 arises from other DNA sequences in this sample as well.

Using the deep immunoSEQ assay, TCR CDR3 regions were amplified from genomic DNA by multiplex PCR. Genomic DNA extracted from each cell subset was distributed evenly over all wells of several immunoSEQ 96-well plates, and each plate served as one replicate. For sorted subsets, about 200 ng genomic DNA, equal to tens of thousands of T cell genomes, was loaded into each replicate PCR. The purified libraries were quantified using a Qubit 3.0 fluorometer, sized with a Bioanalyzer 2100, and then quantified again using the KAPA Library Quantification kit. Every immunoSEQ 96-well plate was sequenced on a separate single-read 150-cycle Illumina NextSeq 550 flow cell. Concerning the study's data processing: The immunoSEQ output contained only junctional sequences without quality scores, so filtering could not match that applied to full-length reads. To assign V/J genes and CDR3, sequences were annotated against IMGT germline references using PyIR, a Python wrapper for IgBLAST v1.9. Reads were removed for weak V/J assignments (E-value above 1e-6), missing CDR3, stop codons, out-of-frame junctions, or ambiguous translated residues. V3J clonotypes were defined as sequences sharing an identical inferred V gene, J gene, and CDR3 amino acid sequence. The percentage overlap between two repertoires was calculated by dividing the number of shared unique clonotypes by the size of the smaller repertoire. RTK rarefaction, the Chao1 estimator, and Recon v2.1 estimates of unobserved clonotypes were used to assess repertoire richness. For all TCRbeta clonotypes obtained by the gDNA method from a few donors, generation probabilities were computed with OLGA. TCRdb took this table from immuneACCESS and kept in-frame rearrangements with V and J called. Such tables lack part of the clones; where checked against another copy, unresolved V genes explain under half of the gap, and the rest is unexplained. V and J calls plus clone size are reproduced from that table; the DNA served to infer D and trimming. Counted in this sample were 980,000 or so clones; 70% to 85% of them appeared once. The ten largest clones capture around 1.4% of the sample.

Healthy HIV-negative adults with no recently reported acute infections or vaccinations were included as donors. Every donor was a Caucasian adult residing in Nashville, Tennessee, USA. CD4+ T cells were enriched through magnetic negative selection, after which naive cells were positively selected on CD45RA and the remaining negative fraction served as the memory subset. After blood collection by leukapheresis, PBMCs were isolated using Ficoll-Histopaque density gradient centrifugation and then cryopreserved in the vapor phase of liquid nitrogen. Purity and quantity of every magnetically sorted T cell population were checked by analytical flow cytometry. Genomic DNA was isolated from each sorted fraction and quantified by UV absorbance on a Nanodrop 2000c. Taken from the germline V gene (reference sequence), the CDR1 and CDR2 loops are SSHAT and FNYEAQ. There are 15 amino acids in the CDR3, from cysteine to phenylalanine inclusive. Only the CDR3 portion is preserved as DNA: 45 bases, with reading frame beginning at the first base.

Sequencing was done on a sample of memory CD4+ T cells sorted from blood. Per the publication, the cell subset or site label means: CD45RA-negative fraction. This receptor was obtained from a man aged 18 to 29 in good health. The rearranged segments are TRBV7-7 and TRBJ2-3, with no confidently assigned D gene. The CDR3 reads CASSLDGSSTDTQYF. The sequenced DNA is TGTGCTAGCAGCTTAGACGGTTCTAGCACAGATACGCAGTATTTT.